The 6 T cell receptor beta chains presented below share a single source sample, sequenced in a study of Graves' ophthalmopathy and Graves' hyperthyroidism. RNA transcripts provided the template for amplifying TCR beta CDR3 regions. A first-round RT-PCR used HTBI primers, followed by a second-round multiplex PCR. TCRdb re-called the multiplex PCR reads through MiXCR, storing one row per CDR3 protein. The sample shows 300,000 to 400,000 distinct CDR3 sequences, 15% to 20% of them seen only once. The sequenced sample was peripheral blood. These TCRs come from an adult man with Graves' ophthalmopathy.

In its sample, this clonotype was seen many times. The rearrangement uses TRBV24-1 and TRBJ2-5, with a possible D match to TRBD2 (5 bases). The V end was cut by 3 bases, the J end by 2 bases, with 21 bases between. The germline gives CDR1 KGHDR, CDR2 SFDVKD. The CDR3 is 18 amino acids. CDR3 bases: TGTGCCACCAGTGATCGGGTCGTCGGGGTTTCTGGACAAGAGACCCAGTACTTC. Translating it yields CATSDRVVGVSGQETQYF.

In the case of this clonotype: One end of the junction does not line up with germline, which may come from a read error. The gene calls are TRBV6-1 and TRBJ2-4; 12 bases line up with TRBD1. This CDR3 contains 19 residues. Germline V CDR1 and CDR2: MNHNS, SASEGT. CDR3: CASSLGGTGGATARNIQYF. Here the CDR3 DNA reads TGTGCCAGCAGTCTCGGTGGGACAGGGGGCGCGACGGCCAGAAACATTCAGTACTTC.

This clonotype occurred many times. J is TRBJ2-4 and V is TRBV20-1; 7 bases agree with TRBD1. Germline CDR1 and CDR2: DFQATT and SNEGSKA (reference sequence). V trimming: 8 bases; J trimming: 7 bases; junction bases outside the gene matches: 11. The length of the CDR3 is 13 residues. The CDR3 DNA sequence: TGCAGTTTCCAGGGGACAGAGAGTAACATTCAGTACTTC. Protein product: CSFQGTESNIQYF.

This clonotype was detected ten times or more. The CDR3: CASSHGTGEHYGYTF. The DNA of the CDR3 is TGTGCCAGCAGCCACGGAACAGGGGAACACTATGGCTACACCTTC. The chain has TRBV14 and TRBJ1-2, with 7 bases that match TRBD1. The CDR3 consists of 15 residues. After removal of 3 bases from V and 3 bases from J, the junction contained 7 bases not matched to a gene. Germline assignment: CDR1 SGHDN and CDR2 FVKESK.

This clonotype was counted ten times or more. The rearrangement joins TRBV6-2 or TRBV6-3 to TRBJ2-3; D is unresolved. V was shortened by 6 bases and J by 8 bases, with 15 bases between the two germline ends. CDR3 length equals 13 residues. The V gene's germline CDR1 is MNHEY and CDR2 SVGEGT. CDR3 residues: CASSSQTLPTQYF. Here the CDR3 DNA reads TGTGCCAGCAGCTCCCAGACACTGCCTACGCAGTATTTT.

The sample holds many counts of this clonotype. The chain is built from TRBV27 and TRBJ1-1, with 7 bases aligning to TRBD1. There are 15 residues in the CDR3. The V gene end was trimmed by 3 bases and the J gene end by 0 bases; junction bases not matched to a gene: 4. The germline V gene has CDR1 MNHEY and CDR2 SMNVEV (reference sequence). CDR3 in DNA: TGTGCCAGCAGTTTTCAGGACAGGATGAACACTGAAGCTTTCTTT. It specifies CASSFQDRMNTEAFF.